This T cell receptor (beta chain) came from a study of blood T cell repertoires in COVID-19 (dated by TCRdb to about 2020). Study-wide context: Samples covering the acute and convalescent phases of COVID-19 were provided by collaborators in the United States, Italy and Spain. A freely available public database, intended as a resource for researchers studying the immune response to SARS-CoV-2, is where the repertoires were released. The samples were drawn from two sources: the first 160 participants of the ongoing ImmuneRACE study, and 1,000 to 1,500 subjects contributed by 6 global collaborators. Sample metadata almost always included a de-identified subject ID, COVID-19 status, age in years and sex. Deeply sampled blood TCRbeta repertoires from subjects exposed to, actively infected with, or recovered from COVID-19 were included in the dataset. The prospective study material was composed of cDNA or gDNA derived from T cells, B-cell-depleted T cells, or PBMCs. Where available, HLA class I and class II types were obtained from metadata supplied by the sample provider rather than from assay-based typing.

What the research found in general, with its limitations: Clinical and demographic metadata were provided uncurated, with the amount varying by source and participant.

Counted from cysteine to phenylalanine, this CDR3 has 13 amino acids. Just the 39-base CDR3 DNA is kept, in frame starting at base 1. The germline ends are 17 bases apart after V is trimmed by 4 bases and J by 11 bases. The germline V gene encodes CDR1 SGHDN and CDR2 FVKESK. TCRbeta CDR3 regions were amplified from genomic DNA using the immunoSEQ Assay, a bias-controlled multiplex PCR. Regarding the original processing steps: Within the assay, amplification of reference gene primers was used to estimate how many nucleated cells each sample contained. Sequence reads were collapsed and filtered to measure the absolute abundance of every unique TCRbeta CDR3 rearrangement. For each sample, productive Simpson clonality was calculated as the square root of Simpson's diversity index over productive rearrangements. Drawn from immuneACCESS, this table holds only the in-frame rearrangements with V and J called that TCRdb kept. Clones are partly lost; checked studies trace under half to an unresolved V gene and leave the rest unexplained. D and trimming come from the DNA, and the V and J calls and clone size come from that table. The sample has about 160,000 clones on record, approximately 88% of them singletons. The top ten clones comprise about a tenth of the sample.

This clone was detected once. This clone's antigen is unknown. No per-base quality is available; no much larger clone lies one base away. Each collaborating institution followed its own protocols to collect whole blood in K2EDTA tubes. For TCRbeta analysis, collaborator samples were shipped as frozen whole blood, as isolated PBMCs, or as DNA extracted from either sample type. The clonotype originates from a woman at least 80 years old with active or convalescent COVID-19. The specimen was peripheral blood. The rearranged segments are TRBV14 and TRBJ1-1, and TRBD1 may be the D gene, going by 5 matching bases. At the DNA level, the sequence is TGTGCCAGCAGCCCAGACGGGGGTGGTAAGGCTTTCTTT. Its protein reads: CASSPDGGGKAFF.